This T cell receptor beta chain was obtained from a study of preoperative IRX-2 immunotherapy in early breast cancer. Germline lookup yields CDR1 SGHNT and CDR2 YENEEA. The CDR3 is made up of 14 amino acids. Trimming cost V 3 bases and J 1 base, with 9 bases left between them. The table lists this clone with a few counts. Sequenced by immunoSEQ multiplex PCR; TCRdb stores in-frame clones only, minus some. The table has around 29,000 clones, 65% to 85% seen once. Indicated treatment: preoperative locoregional IRX-2 cytokine immunotherapy. The sample was gathered from a patient treated with IRX-2 immunotherapy. The rearrangement joins TRBV11-3 to TRBJ1-1, with D unclear. The receptor was derived from a human donor with breast cancer. The CDR3 region is CASSFETQNTEAFF. As DNA, the CDR3 is TGTGCCAGCAGCTTCGAGACACAGAACACTGAAGCTTTCTTT.